These 27 T cell receptor beta chains share one sample of origin, sequenced in a study of vaccination and CD4 T cells after COVID-19. These receptors lack a known antigen. Treatment given: approximately nine-day PBMC culture with coronavirus spike peptide pools or control peptides (ViraFEST assay). CD4+ T cells that had been cultured provided DNA sequenced with the Oncomine TCR Beta short-read assay. TCRdb re-called the PCR reads through MiXCR, storing one row per CDR3 protein. The table records just under 20,000 distinct CDR3 sequences, roughly half of them present only once. Sequencing input: CD4+ T cells from blood, cultured in vitro. Receptor source: a human donor who had recovered from COVID-19.

This clonotype turned up a few times. The CDR3 DNA sequence: TGTGCCAGCAGTTACTCTCGGACAGGGTTCTCAGATACGCAGTATTTT. It translates to CASSYSRTGFSDTQYF. The chain couples TRBV6-5 to TRBJ2-3; 8 nucleotides align to TRBD1. Germline V gene lookup returns CDR1 MNHEY and CDR2 SVGAGI. The CDR3 has 16 residues. J was trimmed by 4 bases and V by 0 bases; bases with no gene match: 6.

The chain carries TRBV7-9 and TRBJ1-4; the D is unclear. Germline CDR1 is SEHNR and CDR2 is FQNEAQ (reference sequence). The CDR3 length is 17 residues. Trimming removed 6 bases from V and 0 bases from J, with 17 bases in between. Written as DNA, the CDR3 is TGTGCCAGCAGTCCGACGGAGTATACGGCAACTAATGAAAAACTGTTTTTT. Its translation is CASSPTEYTATNEKLFF.

This sequence joins TRBV7-9 and TRBJ2-7; no clear D. Germline values: CDR1 SEHNR, CDR2 FQNEAQ (reference sequence). V was shortened by 5 bases and J by 6 bases, with 14 bases between the two germline ends. The CDR3 has 13 amino acids. The CDR3 DNA follows: TGTGCCAGCAGCCGCGGTGGGTACGTCGAGCAGTACTTC. The encoded protein is CASSRGGYVEQYF.

The chain carries TRBV28 and TRBJ2-7; D call uncertain. V gave up 6 bases and J gave up 1 base, with 16 bases separating them. CDR1 is MDHEN and CDR2 is SYDVKM in the germline V gene. CDR3 size: 15 residues. The CDR3 loop is CASSIDISVSYEQYF. DNA of the CDR3: TGTGCCAGCAGCATAGATATAAGTGTTTCCTACGAGCAGTACTTC.

This clonotype was found once. This chain uses TRBV5-1 with TRBJ2-7; 8 bases match TRBD1. V lost 4 bases and J lost 7; bases outside the gene matches: 10. This CDR3 spans 14 amino acids. Germline CDR1 SGHRS, CDR2 YFSETQ. Written as DNA, the CDR3 is TGCGCCAGCAGCGGAGGACAGGGACGACCGGAGCAGTACTTC. It is translated as CASSGGQGRPEQYF. Drawing the rest from reference TRBV5-1 and TRBJ2-7, the complete variable domain is KAGVTQTPRYLIKTRGQQVTLSCSPISGHRSVSWYQQTPGQGLQFLFEYFSETQRNKGNFPGRFSGRQFSNSRSEMNVSTLELGDSALYLCASSGGQGRPEQYFGPGTRLTVT.

The chain recombines TRBV6-1 with TRBJ1-1; 9 bases align to TRBD1. Germline CDR1 and CDR2: MNHNS and SASEGT. Trimming removed 5 bases from V and 1 base from J; junction bases left unmatched: 5. This CDR3 is built from 15 residues. The CDR3 protein is CASSQGGQGNTEAFF. CDR3 nucleotides: TGTGCCAGCAGTCAAGGGGGACAGGGGAACACTGAAGCTTTCTTT.

Only one count was recorded for this clonotype. The rearrangement joins TRBV11-2 to TRBJ2-3; 7 bases are shared with TRBD2. CDR1 is SGHAT, CDR2 FQNNGV, per germline. The CDR3 totals 14 residues. V gave up 2 bases and J gave up 3 bases; unmatched junction bases: 2. This chain's CDR3 is CASSLSGVTDTQYF. CDR3 coding DNA: TGTGCCAGCAGCTTAAGCGGGGTAACAGATACGCAGTATTTT.

The DNA of the CDR3 is TGTGCCACAAACTTTCCGGGACTAGCGGCCCGGAATGAGCAGTTCTTC. Protein product: CATNFPGLAARNEQFF. V usage is TRBV6-1 and J usage is TRBJ2-1; 11 bases are shared with TRBD2. The CDR3 is 16 amino acids. V dropped 10 bases and J dropped 7; count of bases not matched to a gene: 15. CDR1 and CDR2 from the germline V gene are MNHNS and SASEGT.

Only one count was recorded for this clonotype. The chain has TRBV27 and TRBJ2-5, with a tentative D call TRBD2 (7 bases). The V gene's germline CDR1 is MNHEY and CDR2 SMNVEV (reference sequence). V was trimmed by 3 bases and J by 4 bases, leaving 21 bases between them. This CDR3 contains 17 residues. CDR3 protein: CASSFSGVGGGAETQYF. As DNA, the CDR3 is TGTGCCAGCAGTTTCTCGGGGGTGGGAGGGGGAGCAGAGACCCAGTACTTC.

The chain recombines TRBV6-5 with TRBJ2-3; 13 nucleotides match TRBD2. This CDR3 comprises 17 residues. Unmatched junction bases numbered 2, after V lost 1 base and J lost 1 base. Per germline, CDR1 MNHEY and CDR2 SVGAGI. In nucleotides, the CDR3 is TGTGCCAGCAGTTACTACGGGACTAGCGGGGGCACAGATACGCAGTATTTT. Translated: CASSYYGTSGGTDTQYF.

This chain links TRBV20-1 with TRBJ1-5; D perhaps matches TRBD1 (5 bases). Germline V gene sequence: CDR1 DFQATT, CDR2 SNEGSKA (reference sequence). V dropped 1 base and J dropped 5 bases, with 15 bases sitting between them. This CDR3 comprises 15 residues. CDR3 DNA sequence: TGCAGTGCTAGAGCAAGGCCAGGGCAGGATCAGCCCCAGCATTTT. Translated: CSARARPGQDQPQHF.

The gene calls are TRBV20-1 and TRBJ1-1; the D is unclear. V lost 1 base and J 5 bases, leaving 11 bases between the germline ends. This CDR3 is 13 amino acids long. CDR1 and CDR2 from the germline V gene are DFQATT and SNEGSKA (reference sequence). The CDR3 loop is CSARAAIGTEAFF. Written as DNA, the CDR3 is TGCAGTGCTAGAGCGGCCATAGGAACTGAAGCTTTCTTT.

This clonotype has a handful of counts. The chain recombines TRBV20-1 with TRBJ1-6; D not certain. The V end was cut by 3 bases, the J end by 3 bases, with 15 bases between. This CDR3 is 16 amino acids long. Germline V CDR1 and CDR2: DFQATT, SNEGSKA (reference sequence). CDR3 sequence reads: CSASQVEWYYNSPLHF. CDR3 coding DNA: TGCAGTGCTAGCCAGGTTGAATGGTACTATAATTCACCCCTCCACTTT.

In the case of this clonotype: Relative to the germline gene, one junction end is altered; a read error may explain this. V and J are TRBV20-1 and TRBJ2-3; perhaps TRBD1 as D (6 bases). The CDR3 has 15 amino acids. CDR1 and CDR2 (germline): DFQATT, SNEGSKA (reference sequence). DNA of the CDR3: TGCAGTGCGAGAGGTAATACAGGGAGCACAGATACGCAGTATTTT. It translates to CSARGNTGSTDTQYF.

The rearrangement uses TRBV7-2 and TRBJ2-2; D is possibly TRBD2 (6 bases). This CDR3 has 15 amino acids. The germline V gene has CDR1 SGHTA and CDR2 FQGNSA. V was pared by 5 bases and J by 0 bases, with 10 bases between. CDR3 protein: CASSPLASNTGELFF. The CDR3 DNA follows: TGTGCCAGCAGCCCCCTAGCGTCGAACACCGGGGAGCTGTTTTTT.

The chain joins TRBV7-3 to TRBJ2-3; a weak D match, TRBD2 (5 bases). The V end was cut by 5 bases, the J end by 5 bases, with 11 bases between. The CDR3 is 13 residues long. Germline CDR1 and CDR2: SGHTA and FQGTGA. CDR3 region: CASSPEELDTQYF. CDR3 coding DNA: TGTGCCAGCAGCCCGGAGGAACTAGATACGCAGTATTTT. Variable domain in full (rest from reference TRBV7-3 and TRBJ2-3): GAGVSQTPSNKVTEKGKYVELRCDPISGHTALYWYRQSLGQGPEFLIYFQGTGAADDSGLPNDRFFAVRPEGSVSTLKIQRTERGDSAVYLCASSPEELDTQYFGPGTRLTVL.

The J gene is TRBJ2-5, the V gene TRBV5-1, with TRBD2 matching over 8 bases. CDR1 is SGHRS, CDR2 YFSETQ, per germline. CDR3 length: 16 residues. The trim removed 2 bases at V and 2 bases at J, leaving 8 bases unmatched. As DNA, the CDR3 is TGCGCCAGCAGCTTTTCTGCACTAGCGGCACAAGAGACCCAGTACTTC. Translated, it gives CASSFSALAAQETQYF.

This rearrangement joins TRBV24-1 to TRBJ1-5, with D possibly matching TRBD1 (5 bases). Trimming stripped 3 bases from V and 1 base from J, with 12 bases between. Germline CDR1 and CDR2: KGHDR and SFDVKD. The CDR3 contains 16 residues. The CDR3 DNA is TGTGCCACCAGTGATACGACTGGGGGGAGCAATCAGCCCCAGCATTTT. This encodes CATSDTTGGSNQPQHF.

The rearrangement uses TRBV6-2 or TRBV6-3 and TRBJ1-3, with D perhaps matching TRBD1 (6 bases). CDR1 is MNHEY and CDR2 is SVGEGT in the germline V gene. The CDR3 extends over 14 amino acids. V was shortened by 6 bases and J by 2 bases, with 11 bases between the two germline ends. CDR3 residues: CASRTGTTGNTIYF. CDR3 sequence (DNA): TGTGCCAGCAGGACCGGGACAACTGGAAACACCATATATTTT.

This clonotype was observed a few times. The chain has TRBV20-1 and TRBJ1-1; no clear D. CDR1 and CDR2 (germline): DFQATT, SNEGSKA (reference sequence). V was cut by 2 bases and J by 1 base, with 11 bases left in between. This CDR3 region has 14 residues. The CDR3 nucleotides are TGCAGTGCTAGACACGGCCGCGGGAACACTGAAGCTTTCTTT. It codes for CSARHGRGNTEAFF.

The chain employs TRBV5-1 and TRBJ2-2, with D possibly matching TRBD1 (5 bases). The V end lost 5 bases, the J end lost 4 bases, and 12 bases lay between the germline ends. CDR3 size: 14 residues. Per the germline V gene, CDR1 is SGHRS and CDR2 is YFSETQ. DNA for the CDR3: TGCGCCAGCAGTAGGGGATCGGGCACCGGGGAGCTGTTTTTT. The encoded protein is CASSRGSGTGELFF.

This clonotype has only a few counts. V is TRBV7-2 and J is TRBJ1-2; the D gene is possibly TRBD1 (5 bases). Germline V gene data show CDR1 as SGHTA and CDR2 as FQGNSA. CDR3 length: 16 amino acids. Trimming removed 3 bases from V and 6 bases from J, with 20 bases in between. Written as DNA, the CDR3 is TGTGCCAGCAGCTTTACCGACTCAAGGCAGGGAAATGGCTACACCTTC. Its translation: CASSFTDSRQGNGYTF.

In its sample, this clonotype is medium-sized. The V gene is TRBV7-9, the J gene TRBJ2-1, with D unclear. The CDR3 is made up of 14 amino acids. The ends were cut back, 5 bases at V and 6 bases at J, with 14 bases in the middle. Germline CDR1 and CDR2: SEHNR and FQNEAQ (reference sequence). The CDR3 here is CASSPLALINEQFF. The CDR3, as DNA: TGTGCCAGCAGCCCTCTCGCGCTGATCAATGAGCAGTTCTTC.

V gene TRBV6-1 combines with J gene TRBJ1-5; 8 bases agree with TRBD1. Germline V gene lookup returns CDR1 MNHNS and CDR2 SASEGT. CDR3 length: 14 amino acids. V was pared by 1 base and J by 6 bases, with 2 bases of the junction left unmatched. CDR3 loop: CASSEGDRGQPQHF. In DNA form, the CDR3 reads TGTGCCAGCAGTGAAGGAGACAGGGGTCAGCCCCAGCATTTT.

The chain carries TRBV28 and TRBJ2-7, with a possible D match to TRBD1 (5 bases). V was trimmed by 8 bases and J by 6 bases, leaving 14 bases between them. The germline V gene encodes CDR1 MDHEN and CDR2 SYDVKM. The CDR3 is 12 residues long. The DNA of the CDR3 is TGTGCCAGCGGACAACCCCCCTTCGAGCAGTACTTC. Protein: CASGQPPFEQYF.

The chain joins TRBV20-1 to TRBJ1-2; D unresolved. This CDR3 region has 17 residues. The germline V and J ends were trimmed by 0 bases and 0 bases, with 17 bases remaining between them. The germline V gene encodes CDR1 DFQATT and CDR2 SNEGSKA (reference sequence). The CDR3 nucleotides are TGCAGTGCTAGAGATGACCCTCCCGAGAAAGCTAACTATGGCTACACCTTC. Translation gives CSARDDPPEKANYGYTF.

This clonotype has a handful of counts. The genes are TRBV27 and TRBJ1-1, with a tentative D call TRBD1 (5 bases). Looked up from germline, CDR1 is MNHEY and CDR2 is SMNVEV (reference sequence). This CDR3 spans 14 amino acids. Trimming removed 4 bases from V and 1 base from J, with 10 bases in between. CDR3 residues: CASSYLTGNTEAFF. Here the CDR3 DNA reads TGTGCCAGCAGTTATCTCACAGGGAACACTGAAGCTTTCTTT.